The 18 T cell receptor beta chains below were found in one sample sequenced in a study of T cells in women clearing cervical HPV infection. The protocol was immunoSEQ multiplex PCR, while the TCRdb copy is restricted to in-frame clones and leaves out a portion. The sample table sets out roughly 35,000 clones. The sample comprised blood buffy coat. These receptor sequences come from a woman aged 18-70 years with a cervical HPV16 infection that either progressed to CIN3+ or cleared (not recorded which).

CDR3 region: CASSLAQGDYGYTF. CDR3 bases read: TGCGCCAGCAGCTTGGCACAGGGAGACTATGGC. V and J are TRBV5-1 and TRBJ1-2, with a weak D call TRBD1 (6 bases). The DNA ends 3 residues before the CDR3 does, and the rest of the CDR3 is filled in from the germline J gene. The CDR3 extends over 14 amino acids. Germline-derived CDR1 and CDR2 are SGHRS and YFSETQ. V lost 0 bases to trimming and J lost 3 bases, with 9 bases between them.

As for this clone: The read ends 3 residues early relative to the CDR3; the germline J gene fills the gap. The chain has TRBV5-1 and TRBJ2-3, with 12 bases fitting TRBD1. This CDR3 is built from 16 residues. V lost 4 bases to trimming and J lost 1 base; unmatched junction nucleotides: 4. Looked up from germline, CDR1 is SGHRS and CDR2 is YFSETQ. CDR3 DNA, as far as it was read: TGCGCCAGCAGCACGGGACAGGGGGCCGGCACAGATACG. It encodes CASSTGQGAGTDT. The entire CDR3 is CASSTGQGAGTDTQYF.

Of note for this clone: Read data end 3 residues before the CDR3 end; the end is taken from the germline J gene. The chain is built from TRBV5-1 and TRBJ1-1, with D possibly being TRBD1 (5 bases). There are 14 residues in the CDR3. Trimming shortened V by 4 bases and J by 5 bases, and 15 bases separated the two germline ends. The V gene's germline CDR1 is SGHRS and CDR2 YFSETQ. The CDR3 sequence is CASSAESGQTEAFF. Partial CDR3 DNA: TGCGCCAGCAGCGCTGAATCCGGACAAACTGAA.

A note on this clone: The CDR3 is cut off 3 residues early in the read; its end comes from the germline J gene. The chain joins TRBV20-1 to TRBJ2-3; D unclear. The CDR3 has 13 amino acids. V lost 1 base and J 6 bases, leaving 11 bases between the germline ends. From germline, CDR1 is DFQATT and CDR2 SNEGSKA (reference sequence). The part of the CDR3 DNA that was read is TGCAGTGCTAGAGGCCTCCACAGCGATACG. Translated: CSARGLHSDT. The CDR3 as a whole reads CSARGLHSDTQYF.

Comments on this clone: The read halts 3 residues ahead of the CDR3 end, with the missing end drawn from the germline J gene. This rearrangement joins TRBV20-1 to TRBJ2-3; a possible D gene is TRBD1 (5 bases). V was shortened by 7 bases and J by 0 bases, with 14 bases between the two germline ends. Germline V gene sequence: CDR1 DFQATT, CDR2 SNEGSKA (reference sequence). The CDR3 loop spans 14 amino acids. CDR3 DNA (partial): TGCAGTGTTCAAAGGGGTGCTAGCACAGATACG. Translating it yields CSVQRGASTDT. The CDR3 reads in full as CSVQRGASTDTQYF.

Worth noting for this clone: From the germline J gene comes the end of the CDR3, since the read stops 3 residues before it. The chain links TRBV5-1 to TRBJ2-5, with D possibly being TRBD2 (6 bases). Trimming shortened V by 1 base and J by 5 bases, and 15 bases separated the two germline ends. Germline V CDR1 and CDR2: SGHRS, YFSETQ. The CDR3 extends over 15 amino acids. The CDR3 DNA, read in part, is TGCGCCAGCAGCTTGAGCACTAGCTCTTCGGAGACC. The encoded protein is CASSLSTSSSET. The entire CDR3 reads CASSLSTSSSETQYF.

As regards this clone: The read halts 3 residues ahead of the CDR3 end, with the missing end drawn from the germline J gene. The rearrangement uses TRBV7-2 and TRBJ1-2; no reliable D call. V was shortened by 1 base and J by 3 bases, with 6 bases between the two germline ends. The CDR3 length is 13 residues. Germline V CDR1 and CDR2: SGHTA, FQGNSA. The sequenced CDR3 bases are TGTGCCAGCAGCTTAGGGCAGTACTATGGC. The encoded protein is CASSLGQYYG. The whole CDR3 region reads CASSLGQYYGYTF. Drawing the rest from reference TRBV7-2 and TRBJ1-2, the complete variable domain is GAGVSQSPSNKVTEKGKDVELRCDPISGHTALYWYRQSLGQGLEFLIYFQGNSAPDKSGLPSDRFSAERTGGSVSTLTIQRTQQEDSAVYLCASSLGQYYGYTFGSGTRLTVV.

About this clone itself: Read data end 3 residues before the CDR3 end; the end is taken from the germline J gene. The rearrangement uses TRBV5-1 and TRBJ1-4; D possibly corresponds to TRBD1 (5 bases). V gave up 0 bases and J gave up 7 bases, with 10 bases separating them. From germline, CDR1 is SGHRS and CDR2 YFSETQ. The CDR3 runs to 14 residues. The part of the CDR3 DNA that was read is TGCGCCAGCAGCTTGGAAAGACAGAGTGAAAAA. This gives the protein CASSLERQSEK. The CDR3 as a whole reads CASSLERQSEKLFF.

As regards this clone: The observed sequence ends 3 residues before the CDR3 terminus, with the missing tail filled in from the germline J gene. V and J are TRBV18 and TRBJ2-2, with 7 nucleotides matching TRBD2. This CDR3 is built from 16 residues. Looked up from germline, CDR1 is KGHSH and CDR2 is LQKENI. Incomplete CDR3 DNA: TGTGCCAGCTCACGATCAGGAGCGGGGTCTGGGGAAAAG. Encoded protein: CASSRSGAGSGEK. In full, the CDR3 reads CASSRSGAGSGEKLFF.

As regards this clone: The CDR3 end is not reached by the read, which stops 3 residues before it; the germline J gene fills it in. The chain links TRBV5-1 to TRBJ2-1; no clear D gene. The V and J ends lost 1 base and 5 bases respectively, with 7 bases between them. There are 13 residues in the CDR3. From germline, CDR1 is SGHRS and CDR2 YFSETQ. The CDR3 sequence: CASSLQADNEQFF. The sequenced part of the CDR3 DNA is TGCGCCAGCAGCTTGCAGGCAGACAATGAG. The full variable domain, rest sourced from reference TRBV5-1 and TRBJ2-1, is KAGVTQTPRYLIKTRGQQVTLSCSPISGHRSVSWYQQTPGQGLQFLFEYFSETQRNKGNFPGRFSGRQFSNSRSEMNVSTLELGDSALYLCASSLQADNEQFFGPGTRLTVL.

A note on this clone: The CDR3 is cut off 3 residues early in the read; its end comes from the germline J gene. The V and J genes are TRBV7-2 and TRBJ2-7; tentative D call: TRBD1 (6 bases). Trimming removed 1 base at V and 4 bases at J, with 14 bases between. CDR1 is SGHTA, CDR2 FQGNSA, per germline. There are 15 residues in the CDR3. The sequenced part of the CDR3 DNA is TGTGCCAGCAGCTTAGTTCAGGGCAGGGGATACGAG. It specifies CASSLVQGRGYE. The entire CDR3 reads CASSLVQGRGYEQYF.

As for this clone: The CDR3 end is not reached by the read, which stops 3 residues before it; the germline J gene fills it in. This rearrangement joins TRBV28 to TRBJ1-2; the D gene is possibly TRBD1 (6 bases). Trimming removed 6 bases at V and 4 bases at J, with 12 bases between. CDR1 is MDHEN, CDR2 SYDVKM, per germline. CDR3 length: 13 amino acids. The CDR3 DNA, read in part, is TGTGCCAGCAGACCGGGGACATTCTATGGC. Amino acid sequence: CASRPGTFYG. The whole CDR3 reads CASRPGTFYGYTF.

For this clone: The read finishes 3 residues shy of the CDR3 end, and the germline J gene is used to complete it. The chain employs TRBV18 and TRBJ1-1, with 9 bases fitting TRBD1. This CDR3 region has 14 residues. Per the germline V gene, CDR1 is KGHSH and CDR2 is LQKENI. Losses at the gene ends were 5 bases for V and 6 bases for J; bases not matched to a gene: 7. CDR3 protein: CASSAGTGSAEAFF. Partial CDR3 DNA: TGTGCCAGCTCAGCGGGGACAGGGAGCGCTGAA. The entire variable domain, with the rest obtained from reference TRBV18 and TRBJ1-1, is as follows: NAGVMQNPRHLVRRRGQEARLRCSPMKGHSHVYWYRQLPEEGLKFMVYLQKENIIDESGMPKERFSAEFPKEGPSILRIQQVVRGDSAAYFCASSAGTGSAEAFFGQGTRLTVV.

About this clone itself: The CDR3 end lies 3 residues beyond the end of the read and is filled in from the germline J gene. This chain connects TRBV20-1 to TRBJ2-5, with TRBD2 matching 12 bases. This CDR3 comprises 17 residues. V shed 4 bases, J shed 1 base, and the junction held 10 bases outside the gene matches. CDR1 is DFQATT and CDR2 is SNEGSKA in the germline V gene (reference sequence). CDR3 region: CSATQTGTSGPQETQYF. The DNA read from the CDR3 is TGCAGTGCTACCCAGACCGGGACTAGCGGGCCCCAAGAGACC.

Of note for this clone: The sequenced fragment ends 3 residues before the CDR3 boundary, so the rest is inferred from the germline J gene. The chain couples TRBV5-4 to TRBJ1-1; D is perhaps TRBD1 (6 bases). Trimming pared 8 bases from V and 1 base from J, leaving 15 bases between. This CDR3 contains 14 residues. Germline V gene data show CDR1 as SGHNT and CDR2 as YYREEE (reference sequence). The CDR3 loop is CARSQPGQNTEAFF. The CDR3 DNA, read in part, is TGTGCCAGAAGCCAACCGGGACAGAACACTGAA.

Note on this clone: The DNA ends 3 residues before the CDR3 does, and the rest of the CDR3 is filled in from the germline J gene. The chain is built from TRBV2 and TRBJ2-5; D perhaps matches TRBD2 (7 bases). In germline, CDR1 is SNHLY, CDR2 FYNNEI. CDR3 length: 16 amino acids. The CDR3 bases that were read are TGTGCCAGCTCTTACCTGGGGGGGCCAGGCACAGATACC. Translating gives CASSYLGGPGTDT. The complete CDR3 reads CASSYLGGPGTDTQYF.

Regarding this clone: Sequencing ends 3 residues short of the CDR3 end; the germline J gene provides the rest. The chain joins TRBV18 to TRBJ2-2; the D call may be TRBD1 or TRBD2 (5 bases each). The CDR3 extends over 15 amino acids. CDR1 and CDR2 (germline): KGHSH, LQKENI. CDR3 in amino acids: CASSPTDTGREKLFF. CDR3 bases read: TGTGCCAGCTCACCAACGGACACCGGTCGGGAAAAG.

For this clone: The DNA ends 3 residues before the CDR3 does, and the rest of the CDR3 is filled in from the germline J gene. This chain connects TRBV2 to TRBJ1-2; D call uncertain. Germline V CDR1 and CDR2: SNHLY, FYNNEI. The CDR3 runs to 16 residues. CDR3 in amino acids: CASSERYLGSSYDYTF. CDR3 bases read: TGTGCCAGCAGTGAACGCTATCTCGGGTCCTCCTACGAC.